Shown below are 26 T cell receptor beta chains from a single sample sequenced in a study of blood T cell repertoires in COVID-19. Some clones are missing from TCRdb's copy, which holds only in-frame ones; the method was immunoSEQ multiplex PCR. The repertoire includes 430,000 or so clones, about 88% of them detected once, and 1.4% to 1.5% sits in the top ten. The specimen sequenced was PBMCs or T cells enriched from blood (not recorded which). All receptors derive from a woman between 18 and 29 years old who had been exposed to COVID-19.

The rearrangement uses TRBV7-2 and TRBJ1-2, with TRBD1 identical over 7 bases. CDR3 length: 15 residues. The V and J ends lost 5 bases and 5 bases, in that order; junction bases with no gene match: 11. From germline, CDR1 is SGHTA and CDR2 FQGNSA. In nucleotides, the CDR3 is TGTGCCAGCAGCCCCCTTCCGGGACAGACATATGGCTACACCTTC. Amino acid sequence: CASSPLPGQTYGYTF.

The J gene is TRBJ1-2, the V gene TRBV5-5; D unclear. The CDR3 has 14 residues. V lost 0 bases to trimming and J lost 5 bases, with 11 bases between them. The germline CDR1 and CDR2 sequences are SGHKS and YYEKEE (reference sequence). CDR3 DNA: TGTGCCAGCAGCTTGGCTCGGGGTAATTATGGCTACACCTTC. Residues: CASSLARGNYGYTF.

The rearrangement uses TRBV24-1 and TRBJ2-1; 12 bases are a match to TRBD2. This CDR3 is built from 17 residues. The V segment lost 6 bases and the J segment 2 bases; nucleotides outside the gene matches: 7. Looked up from germline, CDR1 is KGHDR and CDR2 is SFDVKD. CDR3 residues: CATSKDLAGGTYNEQFF. Written as DNA, the CDR3 is TGTGCCACCAGTAAAGATCTAGCGGGAGGGACCTACAATGAGCAGTTCTTC.

The rearrangement links TRBV9 to TRBJ2-1; 10 bases line up with TRBD1. After removal of 0 bases from V and 4 bases from J, the junction contained 4 bases not matched to a gene. Germline CDR1 SGDLS, CDR2 YYNGEE. This CDR3 comprises 16 residues. CDR3 region: CASSVGDRGPYNEQFF. The CDR3 region has the DNA TGTGCCAGCAGCGTAGGGGACAGGGGCCCTTACAATGAGCAGTTCTTC.

The chain links TRBV5-6 to TRBJ1-4; 10 bases agree with TRBD1. Per germline, CDR1 SGHDT and CDR2 YYEEEE. V was clipped by 3 bases and J by 10 bases; unmatched bases: 9. The CDR3 sequence is 15 residues long. The CDR3 DNA follows: TGTGCCAGCAGCTGGGGGGACAGGGGTAAAGGAAAACTGTTTTTT. Translating gives CASSWGDRGKGKLFF.

DNA for the CDR3: TGTGCCAGCAGCTTGTGGACAGGGATTAGTGCGGAAGCTTTCTTT. As protein: CASSLWTGISAEAFF. The J gene is TRBJ1-1, the V gene TRBV5-5; 8 bases are shared with TRBD1. CDR3 length equals 15 residues. Germline trimming cut 1 base from V and 8 bases from J; bases unmatched to any gene: 10. Per germline, CDR1 SGHKS and CDR2 YYEKEE (reference sequence).

This clone has more than one count but fewer than ten. The chain is built from TRBV12-3 or TRBV12-4 and TRBJ1-1; D is uncertain. The CDR3 extends over 11 amino acids. V shed 6 bases and J shed 5 bases, with 7 bases lying between them. The CDR3 DNA sequence: TGTGCCAGCAGCGAGGTTACTGAAGCTTTCTTT. It yields the protein CASSEVTEAFF.

The rearrangement joins TRBV18 to TRBJ1-1, with a weak D call TRBD1 (5 bases). The V end was cut by 0 bases, the J end by 6 bases, with 14 bases between. The CDR3 runs to 15 residues. Germline lookup yields CDR1 KGHSH and CDR2 LQKENI. This CDR3 is CASSPPVRAGAEAFF. In DNA form, the CDR3 reads TGTGCCAGCTCACCACCAGTCAGGGCCGGTGCTGAAGCTTTCTTT.

This clone has more than one count but fewer than ten. V usage is TRBV30 and J usage is TRBJ1-6; 10 positions agree with TRBD1. V was pared by 5 bases and J by 9 bases, with 4 bases of the junction left unmatched. The V gene's germline CDR1 is GTSNPN and CDR2 SVGIG (reference sequence). The CDR3 length is 13 residues. CDR3 region: CAWARDRGSPLHF. CDR3 bases: TGTGCCTGGGCCCGGGACAGGGGTTCACCCCTCCACTTT.

This clone was counted between two and nine times. The chain couples TRBV27 to TRBJ1-2; D not certain. V shed 5 bases and J shed 2 bases, with 12 bases lying between them. CDR3 length: 14 residues. Per germline, CDR1 MNHEY and CDR2 SMNVEV (reference sequence). The DNA of the CDR3 is TGTGCCAGCAGTAACCACCAGATAAACTATGGCTACACCTTC. The encoded protein is CASSNHQINYGYTF.

The V gene is TRBV29-1, the J gene TRBJ2-2; a weak D match, TRBD1 (6 bases). Germline V gene sequence: CDR1 SQVTM, CDR2 ANQGSEA. This CDR3 has 15 residues. V lost 6 bases, J lost 5 bases, and 19 bases lay in between. The CDR3 region is CSVRGRQEMTGELFF. CDR3 nucleotides: TGCAGCGTGAGGGGAAGACAGGAGATGACCGGGGAGCTGTTTTTT.

The CDR3 spells CASSPSLDRSSGNTIYF. CDR3 in DNA: TGTGCCAGCAGCCCATCACTCGACAGAAGCTCTGGAAACACCATATATTTT. This chain links TRBV9 with TRBJ1-3, with a possible D match to TRBD1 (5 bases). With 4 bases removed from V and 0 bases from J, the gap between germline ends came to 17 bases. This CDR3 is 17 amino acids long. Germline lookup yields CDR1 SGDLS and CDR2 YYNGEE.

This clone occurred once. The gene calls are TRBV5-5 and TRBJ2-2; 11 nucleotides align to TRBD2. Per the germline V gene, CDR1 is SGHKS and CDR2 is YYEKEE (reference sequence). The CDR3 is 16 amino acids. After removal of 4 bases from V and 1 base from J, the junction contained 3 bases not matched to a gene. CDR3 in amino acids: CASSTGTSGNTGELFF. CDR3 in DNA: TGTGCCAGCAGCACCGGGACTAGCGGGAACACCGGGGAGCTGTTTTTT.

The chain employs TRBV2 and TRBJ1-5; 8 bases match TRBD1. CDR1 SNHLY and CDR2 FYNNEI come from the germline V gene. The V and J ends lost 2 bases and 7 bases, in that order; junction bases with no gene match: 4. CDR3 length: 14 residues. The CDR3 nucleotides read TGTGCCAGCAGTGAACAGGGGGCGAAACAGCCCCAGCATTTT. The encoded protein is CASSEQGAKQPQHF.

This chain joins TRBV7-9 and TRBJ2-5; D uncertain. Germline V gives CDR1 SEHNR, CDR2 FQNEAQ (reference sequence). Trimming removed 4 bases from V and 5 bases from J, with 5 bases in between. CDR3 length equals 11 residues. CDR3 nucleotides: TGTGCCAGCAGCTCTTCCGAGACCCAGTACTTC. Protein sequence: CASSSSETQYF.

The chain has TRBV12-3 or TRBV12-4 and TRBJ1-2, with D tentatively TRBD1 (6 bases). The CDR3 spans 13 residues. The V end was cut by 5 bases, the J end by 4 bases, with 11 bases between. The CDR3 sequence: CASSKTGIYGYTF. Here the CDR3 DNA reads TGTGCCAGCAGTAAAACAGGGATCTATGGCTACACCTTC.

The chain employs TRBV28 and TRBJ1-1, with D tentatively TRBD1 (6 bases). The CDR3 length is 14 residues. Germline-derived CDR1 and CDR2 are MDHEN and SYDVKM. V lost 2 bases to trimming and J lost 6 bases, with 13 bases between them. The CDR3 region is CASSLNRDGAEAFF. CDR3 bases: TGTGCCAGCAGTTTAAACAGGGATGGGGCTGAAGCTTTCTTT.

The chain links TRBV5-6 to TRBJ1-4; D perhaps matches TRBD1 (5 bases). V gave up 0 bases and J gave up 6 bases, with 9 bases separating them. CDR3 size: 14 residues. The germline V gene encodes CDR1 SGHDT and CDR2 YYEEEE. CDR3 sequence reads: CASSLVGGDEKLFF. CDR3 nucleotide sequence: TGTGCCAGCAGCTTGGTCGGGGGTGATGAAAAACTGTTTTTT.

The chain carries TRBV2 and TRBJ1-4; D is perhaps TRBD1 (6 bases). The germline gives CDR1 SNHLY, CDR2 FYNNEI. V was pared by 4 bases and J by 5 bases, with 11 bases between. The CDR3 is made up of 14 amino acids. The CDR3 here is CASSAQGQNEKLFF. The CDR3 coding sequence is TGTGCCAGCAGTGCGCAGGGGCAGAATGAAAAACTGTTTTTT.

The V call is TRBV4-3, the J call TRBJ1-6; TRBD1 might be the D (5 bases). The CDR3 spans 15 residues. Deletions cut 0 bases from V and 7 bases from J, with 10 bases between. Germline-derived CDR1 and CDR2 are LGHNA and YSLEER. CDR3 coding DNA: TGCGCCAGCAGCCAAGACAGGGCTGGAAATTCACCCCTCCACTTT. Translating gives CASSQDRAGNSPLHF.

The rearrangement links TRBV24-1 to TRBJ2-1; 9 bases fit TRBD2. Trimming took 7 bases from V and 2 from J; bases not matched to a gene: 11. Germline V gene data show CDR1 as KGHDR and CDR2 as SFDVKD. The CDR3 covers 17 residues. The CDR3 here is CATSPGLARDTYNEQFF. CDR3 nucleotide sequence: TGTGCCACCAGCCCCGGACTAGCGCGAGATACCTACAATGAGCAGTTCTTC.

This chain links TRBV2 with TRBJ2-7, with 7 bases that match TRBD1. J gave up 5 bases and V 5 bases, and 3 bases lay outside the gene matches. Looked up from germline, CDR1 is SNHLY and CDR2 is FYNNEI. The CDR3 runs 12 residues. Written as DNA, the CDR3 is TGTGCCAGCAGTTCGACAGGGAACGAGCAGTACTTC. The encoded protein is CASSSTGNEQYF.

This chain connects TRBV20-1 to TRBJ1-2; TRBD1 might be the D (6 bases). Germline CDR1 DFQATT, CDR2 SNEGSKA (reference sequence). Trimming removed 3 bases from V and 1 base from J, with 9 bases in between. The CDR3 has 13 amino acids. As DNA, the CDR3 is TGCAGTGCTAGTGACAGGAATAACTATGGCTACACCTTC. Its protein product is CSASDRNNYGYTF.

The J gene is TRBJ1-6, the V gene TRBV6-5, with D unclear. Trimming removed 0 bases at V and 7 bases at J, with 7 bases between. Germline CDR1 reads MNHEY; CDR2 reads SVGAGI. The CDR3 spans 14 residues. In nucleotides, the CDR3 is TGTGCCAGCAGTTACTCTTCCGGGAATTCACCCCTCCACTTT. Translated, it gives CASSYSSGNSPLHF.

The chain links TRBV2 to TRBJ1-1, with 10 bases fitting TRBD1. V gave up 2 bases and J gave up 12 bases; unmatched junction bases: 6. The length of the CDR3 is 13 residues. The germline gives CDR1 SNHLY, CDR2 FYNNEI. CDR3 amino acids: CASSEIGTGETFF. As DNA, the CDR3 is TGTGCCAGCAGTGAAATTGGGACAGGGGAAACTTTCTTT.

This chain links TRBV6-1 with TRBJ2-2; D uncertain. V shed 1 base and J shed 3 bases, with 21 bases lying between them. The CDR3 is 19 amino acids. CDR1 is MNHNS and CDR2 is SASEGT in the germline V gene. The CDR3 DNA follows: TGTGCCAGCAGTGAAGGGAAATTGGGTATCATACTATACACCGGGGAGCTGTTTTTT. It codes for CASSEGKLGIILYTGELFF.